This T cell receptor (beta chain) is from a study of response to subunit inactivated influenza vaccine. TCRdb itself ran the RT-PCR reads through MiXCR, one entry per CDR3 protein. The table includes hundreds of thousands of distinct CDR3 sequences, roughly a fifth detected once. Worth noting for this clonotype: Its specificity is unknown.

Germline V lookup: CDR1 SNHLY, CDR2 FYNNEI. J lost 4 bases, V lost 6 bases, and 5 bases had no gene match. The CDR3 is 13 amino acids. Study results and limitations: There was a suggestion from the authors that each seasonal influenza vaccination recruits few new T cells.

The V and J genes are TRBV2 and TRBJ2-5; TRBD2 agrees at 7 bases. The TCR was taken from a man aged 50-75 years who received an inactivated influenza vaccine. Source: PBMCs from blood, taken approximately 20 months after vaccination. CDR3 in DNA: TGTGCCAGCAGAGGACTAGTTGTAGAGACCCAGTACTTC. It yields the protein CASRGLVVETQYF.